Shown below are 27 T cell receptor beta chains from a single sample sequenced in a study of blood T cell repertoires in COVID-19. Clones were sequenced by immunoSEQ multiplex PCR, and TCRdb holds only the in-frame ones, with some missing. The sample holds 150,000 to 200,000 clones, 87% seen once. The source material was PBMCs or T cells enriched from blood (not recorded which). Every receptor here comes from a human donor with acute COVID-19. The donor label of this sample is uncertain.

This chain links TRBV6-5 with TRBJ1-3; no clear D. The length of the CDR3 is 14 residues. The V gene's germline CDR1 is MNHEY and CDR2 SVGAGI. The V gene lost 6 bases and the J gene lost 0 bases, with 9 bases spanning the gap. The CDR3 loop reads CASRPQFSGNTIYF. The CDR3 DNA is TGTGCCAGCAGGCCACAATTCTCTGGAAACACCATATATTTT.

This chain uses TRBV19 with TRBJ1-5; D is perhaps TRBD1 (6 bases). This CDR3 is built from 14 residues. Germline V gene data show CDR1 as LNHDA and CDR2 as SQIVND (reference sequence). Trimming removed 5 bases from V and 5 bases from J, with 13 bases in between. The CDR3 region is CASSANGGHQPQHF. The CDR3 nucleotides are TGTGCCAGTAGTGCAAACGGGGGGCATCAGCCCCAGCATTTT.

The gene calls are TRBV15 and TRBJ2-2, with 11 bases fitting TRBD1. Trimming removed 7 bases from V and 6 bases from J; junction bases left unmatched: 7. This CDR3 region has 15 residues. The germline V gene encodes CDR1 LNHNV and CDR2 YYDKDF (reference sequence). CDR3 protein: CATNEPGQGAGELFF. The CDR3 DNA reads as TGTGCCACCAATGAACCGGGACAGGGGGCCGGGGAGCTGTTTTTT.

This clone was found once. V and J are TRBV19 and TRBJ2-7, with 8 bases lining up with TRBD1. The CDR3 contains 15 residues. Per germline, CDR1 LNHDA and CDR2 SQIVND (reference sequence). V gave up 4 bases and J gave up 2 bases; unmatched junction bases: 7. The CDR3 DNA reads TGTGCCAGTAGTAACACAGGGGGACCTACCTACGAGCAGTACTTC. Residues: CASSNTGGPTYEQYF.

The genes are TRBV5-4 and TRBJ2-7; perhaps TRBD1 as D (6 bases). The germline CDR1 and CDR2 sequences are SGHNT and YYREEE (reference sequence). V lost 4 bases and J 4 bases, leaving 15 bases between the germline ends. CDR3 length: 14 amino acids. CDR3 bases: TGTGCCAGCAGCCGCCGGGACACAGCATACGAGCAGTACTTC. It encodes CASSRRDTAYEQYF.

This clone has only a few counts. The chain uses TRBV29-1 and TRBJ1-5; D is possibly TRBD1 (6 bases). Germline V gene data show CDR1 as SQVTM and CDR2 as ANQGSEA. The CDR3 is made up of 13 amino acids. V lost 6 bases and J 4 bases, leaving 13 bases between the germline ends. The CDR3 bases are TGCAGCGTGCATGGGGGCGCGAATCAGCCCCAGCATTTT. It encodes CSVHGGANQPQHF.

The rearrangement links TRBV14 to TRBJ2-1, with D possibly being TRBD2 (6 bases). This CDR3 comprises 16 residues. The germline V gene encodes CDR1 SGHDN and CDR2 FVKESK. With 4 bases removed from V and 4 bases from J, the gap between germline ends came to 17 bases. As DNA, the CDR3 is TGTGCCAGCAGCCTTTGGGGGACTCTGCCTTACAATGAGCAGTTCTTC. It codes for CASSLWGTLPYNEQFF.

This chain's CDR3 is CASTPWLVNTGELFF. DNA for the CDR3: TGTGCCAGCACCCCCTGGCTAGTGAACACCGGGGAGCTGTTTTTT. The V call is TRBV2, the J call TRBJ2-2; no reliable D call. Germline V gene lookup returns CDR1 SNHLY and CDR2 FYNNEI. The germline V and J ends were trimmed by 7 bases and 1 base, with 13 bases remaining between them. The CDR3 length is 15 residues.

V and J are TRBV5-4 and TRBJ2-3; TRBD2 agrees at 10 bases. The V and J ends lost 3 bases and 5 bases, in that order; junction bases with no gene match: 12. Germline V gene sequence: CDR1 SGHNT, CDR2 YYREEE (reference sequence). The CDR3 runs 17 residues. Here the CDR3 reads CASSWGGGTSALDTQYF. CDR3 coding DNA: TGTGCCAGCAGCTGGGGGGGAGGGACTAGCGCGCTAGATACGCAGTATTTT.

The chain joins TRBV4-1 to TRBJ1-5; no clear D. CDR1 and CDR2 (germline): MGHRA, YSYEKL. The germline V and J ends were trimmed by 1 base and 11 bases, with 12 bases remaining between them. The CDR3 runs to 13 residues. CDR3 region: CASSQVKGEAQHF. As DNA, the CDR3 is TGCGCCAGCAGCCAAGTAAAGGGAGAGGCCCAGCATTTT.

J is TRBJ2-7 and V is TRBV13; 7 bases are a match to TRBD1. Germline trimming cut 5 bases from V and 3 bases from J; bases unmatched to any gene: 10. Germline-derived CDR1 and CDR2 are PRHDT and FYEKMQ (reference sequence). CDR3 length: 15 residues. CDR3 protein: CASSEGTEVYYEQYF. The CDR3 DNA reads TGTGCCAGCAGCGAGGGGACAGAGGTTTACTACGAGCAGTACTTC.

The CDR3 sequence: CASSLGLAGGQETQYF. The CDR3, as DNA: TGCGCCAGCAGCTTGGGACTAGCGGGGGGGCAGGAGACCCAGTACTTC. The J gene is TRBJ2-5, the V gene TRBV5-1; 14 bases fit TRBD2. The V segment lost 0 bases and the J segment 5 bases; nucleotides outside the gene matches: 3. The CDR3 covers 16 residues. Germline CDR1 reads SGHRS; CDR2 reads YFSETQ.

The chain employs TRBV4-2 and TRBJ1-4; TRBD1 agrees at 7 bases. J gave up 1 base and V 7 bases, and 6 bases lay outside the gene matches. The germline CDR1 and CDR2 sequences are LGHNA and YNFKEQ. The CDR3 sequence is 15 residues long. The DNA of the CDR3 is TGTGCCAGCACAGACAGGGCAGTAACTAATGAAAAACTGTTTTTT. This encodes CASTDRAVTNEKLFF.

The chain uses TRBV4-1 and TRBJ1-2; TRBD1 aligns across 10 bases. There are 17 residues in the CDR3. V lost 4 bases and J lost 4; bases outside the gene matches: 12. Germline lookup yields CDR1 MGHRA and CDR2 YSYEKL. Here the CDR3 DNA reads TGCGCCAGCAGCCCCTCGCCCCAGGACAGGGGGGGCTATGGCTACACCTTC. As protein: CASSPSPQDRGGYGYTF.

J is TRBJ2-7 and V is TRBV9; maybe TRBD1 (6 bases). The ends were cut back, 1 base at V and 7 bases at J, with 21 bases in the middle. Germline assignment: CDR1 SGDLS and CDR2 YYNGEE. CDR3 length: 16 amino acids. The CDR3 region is CASSVSWDTFSGEQYF. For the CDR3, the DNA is TGTGCCAGCAGCGTATCCTGGGACACCTTCTCCGGGGAGCAGTACTTC.

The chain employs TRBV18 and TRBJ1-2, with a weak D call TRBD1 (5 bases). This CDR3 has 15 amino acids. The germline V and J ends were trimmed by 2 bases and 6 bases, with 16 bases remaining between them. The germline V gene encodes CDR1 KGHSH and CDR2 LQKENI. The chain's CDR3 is CASSPNMVRVDGYTF. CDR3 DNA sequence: TGTGCCAGCTCACCAAACATGGTCAGGGTGGATGGCTACACCTTC.

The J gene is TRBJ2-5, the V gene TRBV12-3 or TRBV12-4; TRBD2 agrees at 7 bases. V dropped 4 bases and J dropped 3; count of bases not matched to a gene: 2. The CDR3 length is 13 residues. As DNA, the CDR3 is TGTGCCAGCAGTTGGGGAGGGAAAGAGACCCAGTACTTC. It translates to CASSWGGKETQYF.

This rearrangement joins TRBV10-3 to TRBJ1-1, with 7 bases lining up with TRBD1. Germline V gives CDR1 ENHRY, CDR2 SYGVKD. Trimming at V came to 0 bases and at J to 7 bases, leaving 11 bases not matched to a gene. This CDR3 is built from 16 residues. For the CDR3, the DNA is TGTGCCATCAGTGAGTCAGGGGGCGGCAATGGTGGTGAAGCTTTCTTT. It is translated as CAISESGGGNGGEAFF.

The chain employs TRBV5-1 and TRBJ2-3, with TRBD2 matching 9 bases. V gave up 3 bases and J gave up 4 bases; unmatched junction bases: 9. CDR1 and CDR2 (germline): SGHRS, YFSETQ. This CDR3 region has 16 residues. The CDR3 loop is CASSSLAGGLADTQYF. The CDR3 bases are TGCGCCAGCAGCTCCTTGGCGGGGGGGCTGGCAGATACGCAGTATTTT.

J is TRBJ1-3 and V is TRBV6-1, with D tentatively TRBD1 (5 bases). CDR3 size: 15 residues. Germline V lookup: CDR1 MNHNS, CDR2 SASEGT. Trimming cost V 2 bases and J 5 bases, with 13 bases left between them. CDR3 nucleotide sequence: TGTGCCAGCAGTGAAAAAGAGGCAGGGCGAAACACCATATATTTT. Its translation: CASSEKEAGRNTIYF.

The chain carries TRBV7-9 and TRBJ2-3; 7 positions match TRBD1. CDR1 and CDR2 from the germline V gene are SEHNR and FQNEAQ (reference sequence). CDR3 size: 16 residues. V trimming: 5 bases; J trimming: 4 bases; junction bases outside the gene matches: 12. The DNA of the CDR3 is TGTGCCAGCAGCGGATGGGACAGTCGGTATCCAGATACGCAGTATTTT. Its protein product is CASSGWDSRYPDTQYF.

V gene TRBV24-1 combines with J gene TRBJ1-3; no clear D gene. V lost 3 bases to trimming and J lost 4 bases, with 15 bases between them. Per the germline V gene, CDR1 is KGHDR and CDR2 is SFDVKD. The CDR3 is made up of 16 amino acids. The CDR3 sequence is CATSDVQTDPGNTIYF. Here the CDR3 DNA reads TGTGCCACCAGTGATGTACAAACAGATCCCGGAAACACCATATATTTT.

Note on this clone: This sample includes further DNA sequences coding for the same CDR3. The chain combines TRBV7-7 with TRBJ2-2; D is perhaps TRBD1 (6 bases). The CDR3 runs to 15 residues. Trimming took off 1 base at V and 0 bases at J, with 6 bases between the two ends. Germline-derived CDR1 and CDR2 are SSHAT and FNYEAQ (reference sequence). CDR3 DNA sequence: TGTGCCAGCAGCTTAGGGACAGCGAACACCGGGGAGCTGTTTTTT. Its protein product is CASSLGTANTGELFF.

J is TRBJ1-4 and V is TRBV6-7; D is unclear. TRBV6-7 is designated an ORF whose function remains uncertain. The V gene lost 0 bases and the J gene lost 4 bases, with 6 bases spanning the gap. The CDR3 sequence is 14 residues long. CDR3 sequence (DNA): TGTGCCAGCAGTTACTCCGGGGTTAATGAAAAACTGTTTTTT. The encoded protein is CASSYSGVNEKLFF.

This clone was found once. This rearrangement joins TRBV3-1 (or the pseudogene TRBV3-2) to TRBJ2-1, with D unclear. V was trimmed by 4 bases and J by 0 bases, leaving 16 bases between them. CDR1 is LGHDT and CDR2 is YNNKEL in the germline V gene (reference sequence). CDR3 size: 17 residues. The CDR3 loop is CASSPPMYRSSYNEQFF. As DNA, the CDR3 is TGTGCCAGCAGCCCTCCTATGTACCGGAGCTCCTACAATGAGCAGTTCTTC.

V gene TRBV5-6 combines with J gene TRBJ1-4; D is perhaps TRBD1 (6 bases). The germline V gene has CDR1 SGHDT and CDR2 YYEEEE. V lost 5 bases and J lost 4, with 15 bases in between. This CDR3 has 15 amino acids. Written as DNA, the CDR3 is TGTGCCAGCAGAACACAGGGTGCGGGTAATGAAAAACTGTTTTTT. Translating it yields CASRTQGAGNEKLFF.

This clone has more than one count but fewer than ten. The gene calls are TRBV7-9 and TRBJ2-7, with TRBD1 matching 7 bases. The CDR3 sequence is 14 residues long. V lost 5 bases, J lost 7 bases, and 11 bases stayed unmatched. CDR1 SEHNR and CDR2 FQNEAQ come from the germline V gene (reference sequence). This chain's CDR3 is CASSARDRPLEQYF. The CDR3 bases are TGTGCCAGCAGCGCACGGGACAGACCCTTAGAGCAGTACTTC.